This T cell receptor beta chain was documented in a study of blood T cell repertoires in COVID-19. Across the whole study: In each case, the material was cDNA or gDNA derived from T cells, B-cell-depleted T cells, or PBMCs.

As originally analysed: The authors estimated nucleated cell counts from reference gene primer amplification. TCRdb's table, derived via immunoSEQ multiplex PCR, lists solely in-frame clones and lacks some. Clone size and the V and J calls come from that table; the DNA yielded D and trimming. The sample shows approximately 190,000 clones, roughly four fifths of them seen only once. The CDR3 loop spans 15 amino acids. Trimming pared 7 bases from V and 4 bases from J, leaving 13 bases between. Germline values: CDR1 KGHDR, CDR2 SFDVKD. The rearrangement joins TRBV24-1 to TRBJ2-6, with D perhaps TRBD1 (6 bases). This sequence originates from a woman between 70 and 85 years old with active or convalescent COVID-19. Sequencing was performed on peripheral blood. The DNA for the CDR3 is TGTGCCACCAGCGCTACAGGGACCGGGGCCAACGTCCTGACTTTC. It is translated as CATSATGTGANVLTF.